This record looks at one T cell receptor beta chain sequence and its context. Its specificity is unknown. This CDR3 has 17 residues. The V and J ends lost 5 bases and 4 bases respectively, with 21 bases between them. The V gene's germline CDR1 is SGHKS and CDR2 YYEKEE (reference sequence). The sample originates from a study of shared clonotypes between healthy human individuals. The overall study: The people who gave samples were a couple of women and a few men aged 18 to 49.

General observations from the study: With several donors compared, approximately 5.5% of naive CD4 clonotypes were shared. Shared clonotypes across all four donors exceeded non-shared ones in generation probability.

An assay was performed, and its level was deep. The assay was immunoSEQ multiplex PCR, and TCRdb's table has in-frame clones only and misses some. The data show over a million clones, roughly 96% seen once. The receptor was derived from a young man in good health. The chain couples TRBV5-5 to TRBJ2-2; D could derive from TRBD1 or TRBD2 (5 bases each). Sequenced: naive CD4+ T cells sorted from blood. Stated subset: CD45RA+ positively selected. Here the CDR3 DNA reads TGTGCCAGCAGTCCCGGGATGGGGCAGGGTCTCACCGGGGAGCTGTTTTTT. Its translation: CASSPGMGQGLTGELFF.